What follows describes a single T cell receptor beta chain. The antigen remains unidentified. The data were taken from a study of siplizumab effects on memory and regulatory T cells. General study points: Naive-or-memory phenotypes were unassignable for roughly 75-95% of proliferating CD4+ or CD8+ clones. Mean Treg-derived proportions of mappable alloreactive CD4+ clones were 68.8% for siplizumab and 26.9% for controls.

Assays covered some 94,000 TCR templates per sample. Produced via immunoSEQ multiplex PCR; TCRdb's table is partial and in-frame only. Here the sample spans 100,000 or so clones, roughly 94% being singletons. The receptor was derived from a human donor in good health. The sequenced material came from non-Treg CD4+ T cells sorted from blood.

CDR3 amino acids: CAWSPGHTSYEQYF. The CDR3 DNA reads as TGTGCCTGGAGTCCCGGACACACAAGCTACGAGCAGTACTTC. The J gene is TRBJ2-7, the V gene TRBV30; D is perhaps TRBD1 (5 bases). The CDR3 spans 14 residues. CDR1 is GTSNPN and CDR2 is SVGIG in the germline V gene (reference sequence). Trimming stripped 2 bases from V and 3 bases from J, with 14 bases between.